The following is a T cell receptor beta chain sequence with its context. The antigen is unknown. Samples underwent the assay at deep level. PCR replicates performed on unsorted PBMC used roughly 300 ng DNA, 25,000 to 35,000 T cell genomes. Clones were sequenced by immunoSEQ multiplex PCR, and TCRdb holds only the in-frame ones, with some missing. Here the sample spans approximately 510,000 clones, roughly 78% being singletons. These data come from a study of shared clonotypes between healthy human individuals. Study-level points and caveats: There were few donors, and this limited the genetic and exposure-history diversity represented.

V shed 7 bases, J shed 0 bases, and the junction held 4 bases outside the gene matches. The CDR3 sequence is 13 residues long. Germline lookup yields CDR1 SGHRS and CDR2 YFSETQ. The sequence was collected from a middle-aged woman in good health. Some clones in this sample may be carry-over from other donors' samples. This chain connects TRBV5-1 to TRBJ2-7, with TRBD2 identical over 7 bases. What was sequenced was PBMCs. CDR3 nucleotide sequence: TGCGCCAGCGGCACTAGCGACTCCTACGAGCAGTACTTC. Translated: CASGTSDSYEQYF.